The 14 T cell receptor beta chains reported below all come from one sample, sequenced in a study of OX40 agonist ivuxolimab in advanced cancers. The repertoire was sequenced with immunoSEQ multiplex PCR; TCRdb's copy has only in-frame clones and lacks some. The sample has some 19,000 clones; over 80% are singletons. This sample comprised CD4+ or CD8+ T cells sorted from blood, obtained in a trial of the OX40 agonist ivuxolimab. The receptor source for this set is an adult with an advanced solid tumor such as melanoma, head and neck, liver or kidney cancer.

V and J are TRBV10-3 and TRBJ2-6, with 8 bases lining up with TRBD1. The CDR3 length is 17 residues. The germline V gene has CDR1 ENHRY and CDR2 SYGVKD. V lost 5 bases and J lost 0; bases outside the gene matches: 6. CDR3 loop: CAISPEDRASGANVLTF. The CDR3 DNA reads as TGTGCCATCAGTCCCGAGGACAGGGCCTCTGGGGCCAACGTCCTGACTTTC.

The V and J genes are TRBV7-6 and TRBJ1-1; 7 positions match TRBD1. Germline assignment: CDR1 SGHVS and CDR2 FNYEAQ. V shed 1 base, J shed 2 bases, and the junction held 4 bases outside the gene matches. The CDR3 contains 15 residues. DNA of the CDR3: TGTGCCAGCAGCTTAGGACAGGGTTTTAACACTGAAGCTTTCTTT. This codes for CASSLGQGFNTEAFF. The entire variable domain, with the rest obtained from reference TRBV7-6 and TRBJ1-1, is as follows: GAGVSQSPRYKVTKRGQDVALRCDPISGHVSLYWYRQALGQGPEFLTYFNYEAQQDKSGLPNDRFSAERPEGSISTLTIQRTEQRDSAMYRCASSLGQGFNTEAFFGQGTRLTVV.

V usage is TRBV4-1 and J usage is TRBJ2-1; D uncertain. Trimming took off 0 bases at V and 6 bases at J, with 9 bases between the two ends. Germline V gives CDR1 MGHRA, CDR2 YSYEKL. The CDR3 runs to 14 residues. Here the CDR3 DNA reads TGCGCCAGCAGCCAAGATCTGGCTACCAATGAGCAGTTCTTC. Amino acid sequence: CASSQDLATNEQFF.

CDR3 bases: TGTGCCAGATACAGGGAGTACACTGGAAACACCATATATTTT. It translates to CARYREYTGNTIYF. The rearrangement joins TRBV7-9 to TRBJ1-3; D is perhaps TRBD1 (6 bases). This CDR3 comprises 14 residues. Germline-derived CDR1 and CDR2 are SEHNR and FQNEAQ (reference sequence). V was pared by 9 bases and J by 2 bases, with 14 bases between.

The gene calls are TRBV30 and TRBJ2-3, with TRBD2 identical over 10 bases. The CDR3 consists of 14 residues. Germline V gene lookup returns CDR1 GTSNPN and CDR2 SVGIG (reference sequence). Losses at the gene ends were 2 bases for V and 2 bases for J; bases not matched to a gene: 1. The CDR3 loop reads CAWSLAGDTDTQYF. The CDR3 nucleotides read TGTGCCTGGAGTCTAGCGGGGGACACAGATACGCAGTATTTT.

The chain couples TRBV30 to TRBJ2-3; 9 bases line up with TRBD1. Germline V gene lookup returns CDR1 GTSNPN and CDR2 SVGIG (reference sequence). The CDR3 runs 13 residues. CDR3 DNA: TGTGCTTTGGACAGGGGAAGGGGAGATACGCAGTATTTT. Its protein is CALDRGRGDTQYF.

The chain employs TRBV12-5 and TRBJ2-7; 9 bases align to TRBD1. Trimming cost V 0 bases and J 3 bases; bases outside gene matches: 3. Germline CDR1 is LGHNT and CDR2 is FRNRAP. CDR3 length: 15 residues. CDR3 in amino acids: CASGLVGTGIYEQYF. In DNA, the CDR3 is TGTGCTAGTGGTTTGGTTGGGACAGGGATCTACGAGCAGTACTTC.

The chain is built from TRBV4-1 and TRBJ2-3, with 12 bases that match TRBD1. CDR1 MGHRA and CDR2 YSYEKL come from the germline V gene. The CDR3 covers 16 residues. The ends lost 1 base at V and 7 bases at J; junction bases unmatched: 6. The CDR3 coding sequence is TGCGCCAGCAGCCAAGGTCCGGGACAGGGGGCGAATACGCAGTATTTT. Translation gives CASSQGPGQGANTQYF.

The chain employs TRBV6-6 and TRBJ2-2, with a weak D call TRBD2 (6 bases). The CDR3 runs 15 residues. Trimming stripped 5 bases from V and 4 bases from J, with 14 bases between. CDR1 is MNHNY, CDR2 SVGAGI, per germline (reference sequence). The CDR3 loop is CASSRTIPGTGELFF. The DNA of the CDR3 is TGTGCCAGCAGTAGGACTATTCCCGGCACCGGGGAGCTGTTTTTT.

J is TRBJ2-1 and V is TRBV4-1; D not certain. The germline CDR1 and CDR2 sequences are MGHRA and YSYEKL. The CDR3 sequence is 15 residues long. Trimming removed 5 bases at V and 0 bases at J, with 11 bases between. The CDR3 DNA sequence: TGCGCCAGCAGCTATACGGTTAGCTCCTACAATGAGCAGTTCTTC. It translates to CASSYTVSSYNEQFF.

This sequence joins TRBV6-1 and TRBJ2-3; D is unclear. Between the trimmed V and J ends, which lost 3 bases and 4 bases, there was a span of 8 bases. The V gene's germline CDR1 is MNHNS and CDR2 SASEGT. This CDR3 comprises 13 residues. The CDR3 bases are TGTGCCAGCAGTGACAGTTGGGCAGATACGCAGTATTTT. It specifies CASSDSWADTQYF.

This chain connects TRBV6-5 to TRBJ2-2, with D unresolved. The CDR3 has 14 amino acids. Trimming stripped 2 bases from V and 8 bases from J, with 12 bases between. Per the germline V gene, CDR1 is MNHEY and CDR2 is SVGAGI. The CDR3 region has the DNA TGTGCCAGCAGTTACCCAGGAAGTTCAGGGGAGCTGTTTTTT. It yields the protein CASSYPGSSGELFF.

This clone was seen only a few times. This chain links TRBV19 with TRBJ1-5; D not resolved. The CDR3 totals 12 residues. CDR1 and CDR2 from the germline V gene are LNHDA and SQIVND (reference sequence). V gave up 1 base and J gave up 6 bases, with 4 bases separating them. CDR3: CASSIGIQPQHF. The CDR3 nucleotides are TGTGCCAGTAGTATAGGTATTCAGCCCCAGCATTTT.

The rearrangement uses TRBV7-2 and TRBJ2-7; maybe TRBD2 (6 bases). Germline CDR1 reads SGHTA; CDR2 reads FQGNSA. The CDR3 contains 14 residues. V was clipped by 3 bases and J by 6 bases, with 15 bases between them. CDR3 loop: CASSLEGPAGEQYF. The CDR3 DNA follows: TGTGCCAGCAGCTTGGAGGGCCCGGCCGGCGAGCAGTACTTC.